The 21 T cell receptor beta chains presented below share a single source sample, sequenced in a study of CD8 T cells in ankylosing spondylitis. TCRdb reprocessed the 5' RACE reads with MiXCR, giving one entry per CDR3 protein. Of 250,000 to 300,000 distinct CDR3 sequences in the sample, about 19% are singletons; the top ten hold roughly 8%. Specimen: blood, either unsorted or a sorted T cell fraction (not recorded which). Receptors were obtained from a male donor with ankylosing spondylitis or in good health (not recorded which).

The chain links TRBV4-2 to TRBJ2-3, with 12 bases lining up with TRBD2. V was clipped by 2 bases and J by 5 bases; unmatched bases: 8. The CDR3 has 17 residues. Germline V lookup: CDR1 LGHNA, CDR2 YNFKEQ. In nucleotides, the CDR3 is TGTGCCAGCAGCCAAAGTGGGTCTAGCGGGGGGGGAGATACGCAGTATTTT. It yields the protein CASSQSGSSGGGDTQYF.

The rearrangement uses TRBV2 and TRBJ2-2; D remains ambiguous. CDR1 and CDR2 from the germline V gene are SNHLY and FYNNEI. The V and J ends lost 8 bases and 3 bases respectively, with 13 bases between them. The CDR3 is 14 residues long. In DNA form, the CDR3 reads TGTGCCAGCGGTGTAGTTATTGACACCGGGGAGCTGTTTTTT. Translated: CASGVVIDTGELFF.

This clonotype was detected only a few times. The chain uses TRBV20-1 and TRBJ2-3; possibly TRBD1 or TRBD2 for D (5 bases each). The germline V gene has CDR1 DFQATT and CDR2 SNEGSKA (reference sequence). This CDR3 region has 14 residues. V gave up 1 base and J gave up 2 bases, with 10 bases separating them. DNA of the CDR3: TGCAGTGCTAGAGCTAGCAGGGACACAGATACGCAGTATTTT. Translating it yields CSARASRDTDTQYF.

The chain links TRBV12-3 or TRBV12-4 to TRBJ1-1; D is perhaps TRBD1 (5 bases). CDR3 length: 15 residues. Trimming took 2 bases from V and 1 from J, leaving 11 bases between them. CDR3 sequence: CASSLSGHRNTEAFF. The DNA of the CDR3 is TGTGCCAGCAGTTTATCAGGGCACCGGAACACTGAAGCTTTCTTT.

This clonotype was counted at least ten times. The chain recombines TRBV5-1 with TRBJ1-1; 8 nucleotides match TRBD1. V was pared by 2 bases and J by 0 bases, with 6 bases of the junction left unmatched. This CDR3 is built from 16 residues. Germline loops: CDR1 SGHRS, CDR2 YFSETQ. Here the CDR3 DNA reads TGCGCCAGCAGCTTAAGGACAGGGAGCATGAACACTGAAGCTTTCTTT. Translation: CASSLRTGSMNTEAFF.

This clonotype showed up just a few times. The chain employs TRBV27 and TRBJ2-5; maybe TRBD2 (5 bases). This CDR3 region has 13 residues. Germline V lookup: CDR1 MNHEY, CDR2 SMNVEV (reference sequence). Between the trimmed V and J ends, which lost 6 bases and 3 bases, there was a span of 11 bases. This chain's CDR3 is CASRDWQEETQYF. CDR3 bases: TGTGCCAGCAGGGACTGGCAGGAAGAGACCCAGTACTTC.

The chain links TRBV12-3 or TRBV12-4 to TRBJ1-6; D perhaps matches TRBD1 (5 bases). V dropped 6 bases and J dropped 6 bases, with 12 bases sitting between them. The CDR3 is 14 amino acids. The CDR3 DNA sequence: TGTGCCAGCAGCTCGGGTGGGGGTAATTCACCCCTCCACTTT. This encodes CASSSGGGNSPLHF.

This clonotype was seen at least ten times. This rearrangement joins TRBV5-1 to TRBJ2-2, with D unclear. The germline V gene encodes CDR1 SGHRS and CDR2 YFSETQ. This CDR3 is built from 16 residues. V was shortened by 1 base and J by 1 base, with 11 bases between the two germline ends. The CDR3 is CASSLNGQGNTGELFF. CDR3 bases: TGCGCCAGCAGCTTGAACGGTCAAGGGAACACCGGGGAGCTGTTTTTT.

This chain links TRBV5-1 with TRBJ2-5, with D possibly being TRBD1 (5 bases). This CDR3 contains 14 residues. V was clipped by 0 bases and J by 4 bases, with 10 bases between them. Looked up from germline, CDR1 is SGHRS and CDR2 is YFSETQ. CDR3 residues: CASSLELRAETQYF. CDR3 nucleotide sequence: TGCGCCAGCAGCTTGGAACTCAGGGCAGAGACCCAGTACTTC.

This clonotype was detected a few times. The rearrangement uses TRBV24-1 and TRBJ2-3; 7 bases match TRBD2. Looked up from germline, CDR1 is KGHDR and CDR2 is SFDVKD. J lost 6 bases, V lost 4 bases, and 9 bases had no gene match. This CDR3 has 15 residues. The CDR3 sequence: CATSEAGTLGDTQYF. The CDR3, as DNA: TGTGCCACCAGTGAAGCGGGAACCCTCGGCGATACGCAGTATTTT.

The V and J genes are TRBV29-1 and TRBJ2-5; D uncertain. V gave up 8 bases and J gave up 2 bases, with 15 bases separating them. CDR1 is SQVTM, CDR2 ANQGSEA, per germline. The CDR3 spans 13 residues. The CDR3 region has the DNA TGCAGCTTTTTGACCCCCTTACAAGAGACCCAGTACTTC. The encoded protein is CSFLTPLQETQYF.

Ten or more counts support this clonotype. This chain uses TRBV12-3 or TRBV12-4 with TRBJ2-7; D perhaps matches TRBD1 (6 bases). The CDR3 has 13 amino acids. V lost 1 base and J 5 bases, leaving 9 bases between the germline ends. The DNA for the CDR3 is TGTGCCAGCAGTTTAGTTGGGGGCCACGAGCAGTACGTC. This gives the protein CASSLVGGHEQYV.

The CDR3 DNA is TGTGCCAGCAGCTCCGGACAGGGCTTACCAACAGATACGCAGTATTTT. Its translation: CASSSGQGLPTDTQYF. The chain is built from TRBV5-4 and TRBJ2-3; 8 bases line up with TRBD1. CDR1 is SGHNT and CDR2 is YYREEE in the germline V gene (reference sequence). V lost 3 bases to trimming and J lost 3 bases; unmatched junction nucleotides: 9. This CDR3 is built from 16 residues.

V gene TRBV11-2 combines with J gene TRBJ2-2; 10 bases are a match to TRBD2. Germline lookup yields CDR1 SGHAT and CDR2 FQNNGV. J lost 5 bases, V lost 5 bases, and 11 bases had no gene match. CDR3 length: 17 amino acids. The CDR3, as DNA: TGTGCCAGCAGCCCCCTTCCAAGCGGGGGGGTTACCGGGGAGCTGTTTTTT. Residues: CASSPLPSGGVTGELFF.

This clonotype was seen at least ten times. This rearrangement joins TRBV10-3 to TRBJ1-4, with unresolved D. V dropped 10 bases and J dropped 3 bases, with 12 bases sitting between them. This CDR3 contains 13 residues. Germline V gene sequence: CDR1 ENHRY, CDR2 SYGVKD. CDR3 in DNA: TGTGCCACTGCGATGAGGCCTAATGAAAAACTGTTTTTT. Translating it yields CATAMRPNEKLFF.

This clonotype has more than one count but fewer than ten. The chain recombines TRBV20-1 with TRBJ2-1, with TRBD1 as a possible D gene (6 bases). The V and J ends lost 3 bases and 0 bases respectively, with 15 bases between them. The CDR3 length is 16 residues. The germline V gene encodes CDR1 DFQATT and CDR2 SNEGSKA (reference sequence). The CDR3 spells CSASPIQGSSYNEQFF. The DNA for the CDR3 is TGCAGTGCTAGCCCCATACAGGGTAGCTCCTACAATGAGCAGTTCTTC.

Here the CDR3 reads CSARDYYEQYV. The DNA for the CDR3 is TGCAGTGCTAGAGACTATTACGAGCAGTACGTC. The genes are TRBV20-1 and TRBJ2-7, with unresolved D. The V end lost 0 bases, the J end lost 4 bases, and 4 bases lay between the germline ends. The CDR3 is 11 amino acids. Germline lookup yields CDR1 DFQATT and CDR2 SNEGSKA (reference sequence).

The chain couples TRBV28 to TRBJ2-7; 10 bases align to TRBD1. There are 14 residues in the CDR3. The junction had 8 bases not matched to a gene; V was cut back by 5 bases and J by 7 bases. Germline-derived CDR1 and CDR2 are MDHEN and SYDVKM. Written as DNA, the CDR3 is TGTGCCAGCAGTACCCGGGACAGGGGAGAAGAGCAGTACGTC. Its translation is CASSTRDRGEEQYV.

J is TRBJ2-2 and V is TRBV7-2, with 8 positions matching TRBD2. The CDR3 runs to 16 residues. The V gene end was trimmed by 1 base and the J gene end by 1 base; junction bases not matched to a gene: 2. Germline V lookup: CDR1 SGHTA, CDR2 FQGNSA. The CDR3: CASSLGSGGNTGELFF. As DNA, the CDR3 is TGTGCCAGCAGCTTAGGGAGCGGGGGGAACACCGGGGAGCTGTTTTTT.

V gene TRBV13 combines with J gene TRBJ2-2, with D unclear. This CDR3 is built from 14 residues. CDR1 and CDR2 from the germline V gene are PRHDT and FYEKMQ (reference sequence). Trimming stripped 7 bases from V and 2 bases from J, with 11 bases between. The CDR3 DNA reads as TGTGCCAGCACACGGACGGCCAACACCGGGGAGCTGTTTTTT. It yields the protein CASTRTANTGELFF.

This clonotype showed up just a few times. V and J are TRBV28 and TRBJ2-7; 7 bases line up with TRBD2. V shed 10 bases and J 3 bases; nucleotides not matched to a gene: 3. This CDR3 region has 11 residues. Germline V lookup: CDR1 MDHEN, CDR2 SYDVKM. CDR3 in amino acids: CATRDYYEQYV. CDR3 coding DNA: TGTGCCACACGGGACTACTACGAGCAGTACGTC.